This T cell receptor beta chain was captured in a study of human T cells and chemical hapten exposure. The study's findings and limits: After DPC sensitization, TCRs above 1 in 1000 frequency showed no change. Versus controls, significantly more large CDR3 similarity clusters arose from expanded TCRs.

From the RACE reads, TCRdb called clonotypes with MiXCR, one entry per CDR3 protein. The sample holds 100,000 to 150,000 distinct CDR3 sequences, around 15% seen once. Germline-derived CDR1 and CDR2 are MGHRA and YSYEKL. CDR3 length: 16 residues. Of note for this clonotype: Its cognate antigen is unknown. One end of the junction is discordant with germline, which a read error may explain.

The time point is: patch test 1, 2 weeks after DPC sensitization. This sample's treatment: therapeutic diphenylcyclopropenone sensitization with weekly scalp DPC. The sequence was collected from a man aged 18-30 years with alopecia areata. Some clones in this sample may be carry-over from other donors' samples. The sequences come from whole blood, collected in connection with sensitization to the hapten diphenylcyclopropenone (DPC). This chain connects TRBV4-1 to TRBJ2-5; D might be TRBD1 (6 bases). The CDR3 DNA is TGCGCCAGCAGCCACCCCCTCAGGGCAGGGGAAGAGGCCCAGTACTTC. Its protein is CASSHPLRAGEEAQYF.